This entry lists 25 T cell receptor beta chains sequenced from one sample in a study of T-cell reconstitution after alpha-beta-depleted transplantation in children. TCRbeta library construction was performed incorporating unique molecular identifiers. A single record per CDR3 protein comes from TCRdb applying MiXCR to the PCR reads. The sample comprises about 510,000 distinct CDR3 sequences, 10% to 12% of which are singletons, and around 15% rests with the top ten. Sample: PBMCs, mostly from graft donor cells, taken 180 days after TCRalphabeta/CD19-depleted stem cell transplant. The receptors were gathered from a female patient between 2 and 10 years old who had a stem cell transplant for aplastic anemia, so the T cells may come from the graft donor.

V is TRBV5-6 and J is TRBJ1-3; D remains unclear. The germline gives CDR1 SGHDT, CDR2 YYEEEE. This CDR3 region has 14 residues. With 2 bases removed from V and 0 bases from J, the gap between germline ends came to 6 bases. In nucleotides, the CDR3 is TGTGCCAGCAGCTTCCCCGACTCTGGAAACACCATATATTTT. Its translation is CASSFPDSGNTIYF.

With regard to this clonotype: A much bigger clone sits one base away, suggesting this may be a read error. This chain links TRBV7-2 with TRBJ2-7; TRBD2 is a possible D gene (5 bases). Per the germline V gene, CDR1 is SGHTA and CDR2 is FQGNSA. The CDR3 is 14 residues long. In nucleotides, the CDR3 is TGTGCCGGCAGCCCCTTCGGGGTTCCCTACGAGCAGTACTTC. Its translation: CAGSPFGVPYEQYF.

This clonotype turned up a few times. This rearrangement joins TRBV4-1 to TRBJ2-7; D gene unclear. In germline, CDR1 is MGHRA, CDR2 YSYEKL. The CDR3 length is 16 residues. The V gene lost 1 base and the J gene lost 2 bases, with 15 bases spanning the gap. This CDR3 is CASSQVLRRRPYEQYV. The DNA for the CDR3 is TGCGCCAGCAGCCAAGTATTGAGACGGAGACCCTACGAGCAGTACGTC.

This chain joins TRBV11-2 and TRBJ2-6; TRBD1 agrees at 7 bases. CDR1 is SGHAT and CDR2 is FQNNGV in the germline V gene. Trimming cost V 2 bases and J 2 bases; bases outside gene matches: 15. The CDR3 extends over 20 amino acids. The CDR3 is CASSLRGEWTGGAGANVLTF. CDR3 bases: TGTGCCAGCAGCTTAAGGGGAGAGTGGACAGGAGGCGCTGGGGCCAACGTCCTGACTTTC.

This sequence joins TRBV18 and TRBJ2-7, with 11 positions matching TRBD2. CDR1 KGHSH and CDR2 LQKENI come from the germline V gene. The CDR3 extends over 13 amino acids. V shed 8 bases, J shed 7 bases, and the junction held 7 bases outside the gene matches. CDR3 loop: CASALAGVGEQYF. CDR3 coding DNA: TGTGCCAGCGCACTAGCGGGAGTGGGGGAGCAGTACTTC.

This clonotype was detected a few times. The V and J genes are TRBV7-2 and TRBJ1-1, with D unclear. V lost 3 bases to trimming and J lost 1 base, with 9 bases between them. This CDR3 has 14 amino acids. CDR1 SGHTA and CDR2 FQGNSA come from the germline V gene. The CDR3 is CASSFKKPNTEAFF. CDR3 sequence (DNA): TGTGCCAGCAGCTTTAAGAAACCGAACACTGAAGCTTTCTTT.

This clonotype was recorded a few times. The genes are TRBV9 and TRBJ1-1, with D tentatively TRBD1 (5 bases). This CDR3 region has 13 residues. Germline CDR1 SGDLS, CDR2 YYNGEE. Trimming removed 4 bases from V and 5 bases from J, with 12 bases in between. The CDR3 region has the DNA TGTGCCAGCAGCTTCCGTTGGGGGACTGAAGCTTTCTTT. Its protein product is CASSFRWGTEAFF.

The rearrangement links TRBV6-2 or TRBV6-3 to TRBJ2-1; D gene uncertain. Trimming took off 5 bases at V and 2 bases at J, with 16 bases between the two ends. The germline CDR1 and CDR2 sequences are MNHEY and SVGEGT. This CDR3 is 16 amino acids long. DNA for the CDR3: TGTGCCAGCAGTCAAGGGCATGGAGTACCCTACAATGAGCAGTTCTTC. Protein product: CASSQGHGVPYNEQFF.

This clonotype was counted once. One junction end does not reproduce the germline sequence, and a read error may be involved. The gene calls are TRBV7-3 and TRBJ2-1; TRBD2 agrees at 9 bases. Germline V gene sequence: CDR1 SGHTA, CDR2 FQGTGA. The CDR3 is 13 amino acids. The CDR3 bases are TGTACCAGCAGCCCGAGCGGGAGGTATGAGCAGTTCTTC. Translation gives CTSSPSGRYEQFF.

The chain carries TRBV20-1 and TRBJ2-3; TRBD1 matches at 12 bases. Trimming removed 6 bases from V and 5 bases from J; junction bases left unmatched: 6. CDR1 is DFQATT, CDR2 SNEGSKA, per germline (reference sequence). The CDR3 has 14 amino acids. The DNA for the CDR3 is TGCAGTGCACACCGGGACAGGGGGCAAGATACGCAGTATTTT. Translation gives CSAHRDRGQDTQYF.

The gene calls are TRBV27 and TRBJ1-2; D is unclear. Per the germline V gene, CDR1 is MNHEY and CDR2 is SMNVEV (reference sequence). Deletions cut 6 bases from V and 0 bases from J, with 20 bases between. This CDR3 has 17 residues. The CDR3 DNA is TGTGCCAGCAGAATAGGAGGAACGGGAAAGTCTAACTATGGCTACACCTTC. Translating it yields CASRIGGTGKSNYGYTF.

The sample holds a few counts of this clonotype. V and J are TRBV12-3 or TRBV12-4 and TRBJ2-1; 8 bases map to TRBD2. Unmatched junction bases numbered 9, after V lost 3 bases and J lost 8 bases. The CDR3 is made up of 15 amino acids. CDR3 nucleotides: TGTGCCAGCAGTTTGCGCCGGGAGGGCCGAGATGAGCAGTTCTTC. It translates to CASSLRREGRDEQFF.

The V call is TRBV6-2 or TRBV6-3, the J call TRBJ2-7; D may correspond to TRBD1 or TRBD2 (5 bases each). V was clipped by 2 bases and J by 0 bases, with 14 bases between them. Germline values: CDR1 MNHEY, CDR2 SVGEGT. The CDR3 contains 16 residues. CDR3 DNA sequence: TGTGCCAGCAGTTACAGGCCGGGACCTAGCTCCTACGAGCAGTACTTC. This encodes CASSYRPGPSSYEQYF.

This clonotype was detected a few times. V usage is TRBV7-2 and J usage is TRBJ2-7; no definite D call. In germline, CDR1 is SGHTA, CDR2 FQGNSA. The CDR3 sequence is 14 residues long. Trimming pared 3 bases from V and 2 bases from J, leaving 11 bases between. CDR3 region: CASSLNPQAYEQYF. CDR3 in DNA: TGTGCCAGCAGCTTGAACCCGCAAGCCTACGAGCAGTACTTC.

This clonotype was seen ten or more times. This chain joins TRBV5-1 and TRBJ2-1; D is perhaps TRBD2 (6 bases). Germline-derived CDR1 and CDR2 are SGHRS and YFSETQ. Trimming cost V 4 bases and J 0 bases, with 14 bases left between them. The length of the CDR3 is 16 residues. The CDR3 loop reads CASSPGTLDSYNEQFF. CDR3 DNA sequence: TGCGCCAGCAGCCCGGGGACTCTTGACTCCTACAATGAGCAGTTCTTC.

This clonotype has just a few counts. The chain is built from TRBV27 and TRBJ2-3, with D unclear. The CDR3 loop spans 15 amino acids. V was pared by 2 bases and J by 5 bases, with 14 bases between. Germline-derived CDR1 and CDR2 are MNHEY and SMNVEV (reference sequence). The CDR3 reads CASSLVGLGIDTQYF. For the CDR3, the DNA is TGTGCCAGCAGTTTAGTCGGCCTTGGGATAGATACGCAGTATTTT.

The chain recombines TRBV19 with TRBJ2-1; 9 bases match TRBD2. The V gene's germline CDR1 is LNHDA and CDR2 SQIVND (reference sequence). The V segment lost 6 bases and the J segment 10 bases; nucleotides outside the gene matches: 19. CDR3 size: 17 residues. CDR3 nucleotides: TGTGCCAGTAGCCCCAGTTTTAGCGGGAGAGGAACCCGGGAGCAGTTCTTC. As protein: CASSPSFSGRGTREQFF.

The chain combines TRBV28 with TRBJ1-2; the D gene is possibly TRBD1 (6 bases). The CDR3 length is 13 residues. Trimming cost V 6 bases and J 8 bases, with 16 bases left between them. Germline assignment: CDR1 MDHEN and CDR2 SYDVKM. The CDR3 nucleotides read TGTGCCAGCAGGTCCGGACAGTTCGAAGGCTACACCTTC. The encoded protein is CASRSGQFEGYTF.

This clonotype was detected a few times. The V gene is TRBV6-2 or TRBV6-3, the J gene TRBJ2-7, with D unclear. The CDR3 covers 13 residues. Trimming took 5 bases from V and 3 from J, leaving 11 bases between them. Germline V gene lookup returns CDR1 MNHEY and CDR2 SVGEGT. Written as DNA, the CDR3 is TGTGCCAGCAGTCCTGGCGGAGTCTACGAGCAGTACGTC. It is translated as CASSPGGVYEQYV.

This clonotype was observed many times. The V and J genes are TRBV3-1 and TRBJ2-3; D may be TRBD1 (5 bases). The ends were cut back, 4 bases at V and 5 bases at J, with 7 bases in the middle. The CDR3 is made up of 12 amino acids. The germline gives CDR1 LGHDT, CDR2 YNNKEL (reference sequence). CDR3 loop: CASSLQGDTQYF. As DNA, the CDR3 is TGTGCCAGCAGCCTCCAGGGAGATACGCAGTATTTT.

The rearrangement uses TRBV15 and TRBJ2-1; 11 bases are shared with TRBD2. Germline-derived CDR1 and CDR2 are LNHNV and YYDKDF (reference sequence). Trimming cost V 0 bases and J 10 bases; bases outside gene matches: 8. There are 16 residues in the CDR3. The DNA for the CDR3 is TGTGCCACCAGCAGAGATCAGACTAGCGGGACAAGGGAGCAGTTCTTC. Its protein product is CATSRDQTSGTREQFF.

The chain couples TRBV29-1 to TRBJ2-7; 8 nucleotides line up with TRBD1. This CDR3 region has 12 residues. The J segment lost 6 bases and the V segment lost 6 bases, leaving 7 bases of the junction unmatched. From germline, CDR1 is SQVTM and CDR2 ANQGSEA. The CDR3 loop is CSVEDRVGEQYV. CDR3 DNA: TGCAGCGTGGAGGACAGGGTGGGCGAGCAGTACGTC.

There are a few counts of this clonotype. The CDR3 DNA sequence: TGTGCCAGCAGCTTATTGGGGCGGCCAGAGACCCAGTACTTC. It translates to CASSLLGRPETQYF. The chain is built from TRBV7-9 and TRBJ2-5, with a tentative D call TRBD1 (5 bases). Germline values: CDR1 SEHNR, CDR2 FQNEAQ (reference sequence). The CDR3 sequence is 14 residues long. The germline V and J ends were trimmed by 2 bases and 4 bases, with 11 bases remaining between them.

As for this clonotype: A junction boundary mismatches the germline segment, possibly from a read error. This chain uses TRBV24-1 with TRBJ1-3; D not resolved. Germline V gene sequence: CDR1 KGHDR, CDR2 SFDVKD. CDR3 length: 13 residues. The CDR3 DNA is TGTGCCACCAGTGACCGTCTCCGCAGGACGTCTGGTTTT. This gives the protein CATSDRLRRTSGF.

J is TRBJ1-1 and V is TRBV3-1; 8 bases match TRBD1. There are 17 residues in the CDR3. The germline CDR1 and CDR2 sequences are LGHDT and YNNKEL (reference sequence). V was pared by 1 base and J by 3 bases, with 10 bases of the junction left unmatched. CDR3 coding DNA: TGTGCCAGCAGCCAAGTGGGCCAGGGGGCATTGGACACTGAAGCTTTCTTT. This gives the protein CASSQVGQGALDTEAFF.